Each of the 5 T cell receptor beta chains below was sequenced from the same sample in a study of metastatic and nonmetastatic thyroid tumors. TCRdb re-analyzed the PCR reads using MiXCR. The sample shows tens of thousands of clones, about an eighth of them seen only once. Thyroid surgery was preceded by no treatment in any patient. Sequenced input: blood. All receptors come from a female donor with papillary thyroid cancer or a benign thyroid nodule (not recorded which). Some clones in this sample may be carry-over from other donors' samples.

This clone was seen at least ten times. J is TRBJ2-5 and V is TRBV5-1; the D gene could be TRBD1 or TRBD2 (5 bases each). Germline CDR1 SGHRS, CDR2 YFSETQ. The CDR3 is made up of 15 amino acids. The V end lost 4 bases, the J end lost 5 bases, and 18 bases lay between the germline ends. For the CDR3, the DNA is TGCGCCAGCAGCCCCTTTGAGGGGTTGCTGGAGACCCAGTACTTC. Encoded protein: CASSPFEGLLETQYF.

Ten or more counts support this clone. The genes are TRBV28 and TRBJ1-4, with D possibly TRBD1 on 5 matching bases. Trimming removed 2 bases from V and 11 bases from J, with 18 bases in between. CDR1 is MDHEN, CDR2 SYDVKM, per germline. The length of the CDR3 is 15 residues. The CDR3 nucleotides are TGTGCCAGCAGTTTAGTTGCGACAGCCCGCGGGAAACTGTTTTTT. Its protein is CASSLVATARGKLFF.

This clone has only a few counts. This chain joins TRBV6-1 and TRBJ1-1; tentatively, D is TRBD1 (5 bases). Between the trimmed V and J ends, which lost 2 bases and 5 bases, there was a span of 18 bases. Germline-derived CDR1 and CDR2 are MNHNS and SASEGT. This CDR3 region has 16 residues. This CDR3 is CASSERDGIGVTEAFF. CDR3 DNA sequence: TGTGCCAGCAGTGAAAGGGACGGAATAGGTGTGACTGAAGCTTTCTTT.

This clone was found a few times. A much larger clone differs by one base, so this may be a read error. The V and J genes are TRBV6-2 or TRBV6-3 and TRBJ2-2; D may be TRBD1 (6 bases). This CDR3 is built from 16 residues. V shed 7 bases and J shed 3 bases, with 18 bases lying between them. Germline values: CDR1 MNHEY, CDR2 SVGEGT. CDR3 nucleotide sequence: TGTGCCAGCATAACCCGACAGGTGCGGGACACCGGGGAGCTGTTTTTT. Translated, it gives CASITRQVRDTGELFF.

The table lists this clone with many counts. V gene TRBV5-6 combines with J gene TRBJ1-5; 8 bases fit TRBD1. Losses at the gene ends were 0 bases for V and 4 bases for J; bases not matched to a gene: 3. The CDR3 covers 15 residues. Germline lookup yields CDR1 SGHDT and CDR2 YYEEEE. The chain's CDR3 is CASSLGTGRNQPQHF. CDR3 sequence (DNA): TGTGCCAGCAGCTTGGGGACAGGGAGGAATCAGCCCCAGCATTTT.